Below are 25 T cell receptor beta chains sequenced from a single sample in a study of OX40 agonist ivuxolimab in advanced cancers. Assay used: immunoSEQ multiplex PCR; TCRdb lists only in-frame clones, some missing. The profile shows some 77,000 clones, approximately 85% of them singletons. The starting material was CD4+ or CD8+ T cells sorted from blood, obtained in a trial of the OX40 agonist ivuxolimab. These receptors were collected from an adult with an advanced solid tumor such as melanoma, head and neck, liver or kidney cancer.

The rearrangement uses TRBV2 and TRBJ1-4; D is unclear. Trimming removed 1 base at V and 5 bases at J, with 8 bases between. Germline V CDR1 and CDR2: SNHLY, FYNNEI. The CDR3 runs 14 residues. The CDR3 nucleotides are TGTGCCAGCAGTGAAGGACGGCAGAATGAAAAACTGTTTTTT. Translating it yields CASSEGRQNEKLFF.

V gene TRBV5-6 combines with J gene TRBJ1-2; 7 bases are shared with TRBD1. V trimming: 3 bases; J trimming: 3 bases; junction bases outside the gene matches: 5. CDR1 and CDR2 (germline): SGHDT, YYEEEE. This CDR3 has 14 amino acids. CDR3 coding DNA: TGTGCCAGCAGCTGGCGAACAGGGGACTATGGCTACACCTTC. Encoded protein: CASSWRTGDYGYTF.

The chain is built from TRBV18 and TRBJ1-1; TRBD1 is a possible D gene (6 bases). Germline lookup yields CDR1 KGHSH and CDR2 LQKENI. The V end was cut by 2 bases, the J end by 5 bases, with 12 bases between. This CDR3 comprises 14 residues. For the CDR3, the DNA is TGTGCCAGCTCACCAAGGGGAGGGGGGACTGAAGCTTTCTTT. It yields the protein CASSPRGGGTEAFF. Combining the CDR3 with reference TRBV18 and TRBJ1-1 gives the whole variable domain NAGVMQNPRHLVRRRGQEARLRCSPMKGHSHVYWYRQLPEEGLKFMVYLQKENIIDESGMPKERFSAEFPKEGPSILRIQQVVRGDSAAYFCASSPRGGGTEAFFGQGTRLTVV.

The rearrangement uses TRBV27 and TRBJ2-3; D is unclear. Germline V CDR1 and CDR2: MNHEY, SMNVEV (reference sequence). The CDR3 has 14 amino acids. Trimming left V 3 bases short and J 6 bases short, with 13 bases between. DNA of the CDR3: TGTGCCAGCAGTTTGAGACGGGCGTACGATACGCAGTATTTT. This codes for CASSLRRAYDTQYF.

The chain combines TRBV4-3 with TRBJ2-3; D is unresolved. V lost 1 base, J lost 5 bases, and 10 bases lay in between. The V gene's germline CDR1 is LGHNA and CDR2 YSLEER. The CDR3 is 14 residues long. The DNA for the CDR3 is TGCGCCAGCAGCCAAGTTCCCGTGGGAGATACGCAGTATTTT. It specifies CASSQVPVGDTQYF.

V and J are TRBV5-6 and TRBJ1-1, with a tentative D call TRBD1 (5 bases). From germline, CDR1 is SGHDT and CDR2 YYEEEE. Between the trimmed V and J ends, which lost 4 bases and 5 bases, there was a span of 15 bases. The CDR3 extends over 14 amino acids. In DNA form, the CDR3 reads TGTGCCAGCAGCCCCTCCCGGAGGGGTACTGAAGCTTTCTTT. The encoded protein is CASSPSRRGTEAFF.

This chain joins TRBV18 and TRBJ1-3; D may be TRBD1 (5 bases). V was clipped by 5 bases and J by 11 bases, with 16 bases between them. The CDR3 has 13 residues. CDR1 KGHSH and CDR2 LQKENI come from the germline V gene. CDR3 sequence: CASSSSDSRPIYF. CDR3 nucleotides: TGTGCCAGCTCATCCTCCGACAGTCGGCCCATATATTTT.

This clone came up once. This sample includes further DNA sequences coding for the same CDR3. This CDR3 is CASSSQGGNTEAFF. CDR3 DNA: TGCGCCAGCAGCTCTCAGGGTGGGAACACTGAAGCTTTCTTT. This rearrangement joins TRBV5-1 to TRBJ1-1; tentatively, D is TRBD1 (5 bases). Germline V gives CDR1 SGHRS, CDR2 YFSETQ. This CDR3 has 14 amino acids. V gave up 3 bases and J gave up 1 base, with 10 bases separating them.

This sequence joins TRBV5-1 and TRBJ2-1; D uncertain. CDR1 SGHRS and CDR2 YFSETQ come from the germline V gene. Trimming took 1 base from V and 4 from J, leaving 6 bases between them. The CDR3 is 13 amino acids. CDR3 loop: CASSLPGYNEQFF. CDR3 nucleotides: TGCGCCAGCAGCTTGCCAGGTTACAATGAGCAGTTCTTC.

The rearrangement joins TRBV11-2 to TRBJ2-5; TRBD2 matches 10 bases. The CDR3 has 16 residues. Trimming cost V 2 bases and J 4 bases; bases outside gene matches: 7. Germline V gene lookup returns CDR1 SGHAT and CDR2 FQNNGV. The CDR3 sequence: CASSLSLAGVGETQYF. The DNA of the CDR3 is TGTGCCAGCAGCTTATCCCTAGCGGGAGTGGGAGAGACCCAGTACTTC.

Of note for this clone: At one end, the junction sequence differs from germline, possibly due to a read error. The gene calls are TRBV7-2 and TRBJ2-7, with 7 bases aligning to TRBD1. Germline assignment: CDR1 SGHTA and CDR2 FQGNSA. CDR3 length: 15 residues. The CDR3 nucleotides are TGCGCCAGCAGCCAGGCGACAGGGTTTCTTAACGAGCAGTACTTC. Its protein product is CASSQATGFLNEQYF.

V and J are TRBV7-2 and TRBJ1-1, with 7 bases matching TRBD1. Germline lookup yields CDR1 SGHTA and CDR2 FQGNSA. The CDR3 is made up of 14 amino acids. The ends lost 5 bases at V and 1 base at J; junction bases unmatched: 4. Here the CDR3 DNA reads TGTGCCAGCAGCCGCCGGGACAGGAACACTGAAGCTTTCTTT. This sequence encodes CASSRRDRNTEAFF.

On this clone: Other DNA sequences in this specimen translate into the identical CDR3. This chain links TRBV7-9 with TRBJ1-5; no definite D call. Per the germline V gene, CDR1 is SEHNR and CDR2 is FQNEAQ (reference sequence). Trimming stripped 1 base from V and 7 bases from J, with 5 bases between. The length of the CDR3 is 12 residues. CDR3 DNA: TGTGCCAGCAGCTTAGGGAACCAGCCCCAGCATTTT. This codes for CASSLGNQPQHF.

This clone was detected once. V gene TRBV4-2 combines with J gene TRBJ1-5; D gene unclear. Germline V lookup: CDR1 LGHNA, CDR2 YNFKEQ. Trimming cost V 0 bases and J 11 bases, with 11 bases left between them. The CDR3 contains 13 residues. CDR3 in amino acids: CASSQDGWQAQHF. In nucleotides, the CDR3 is TGTGCCAGCAGCCAAGACGGTTGGCAAGCCCAGCATTTT.

This chain uses TRBV5-6 with TRBJ1-5, with a possible D match to TRBD1 (6 bases). Germline-derived CDR1 and CDR2 are SGHDT and YYEEEE. Trimming took 7 bases from V and 7 from J, leaving 18 bases between them. The CDR3 is made up of 14 amino acids. The CDR3 bases are TGTGCCAGCCACCGGCGAGGGGGGGCACAGCCCCAGCATTTT. This sequence encodes CASHRRGGAQPQHF. Full variable domain (outside the CDR3, taken from reference TRBV5-6 and TRBJ1-5): DAGVTQSPTHLIKTRGQQVTLRCSPKSGHDTVSWYQQALGQGPQFIFQYYEEEERQRGNFPDRFSGHQFPNYSSELNVNALLLGDSALYLCASHRRGGAQPQHFGDGTRLSIL.

V and J are TRBV9 and TRBJ1-6; TRBD1 is a possible D gene (6 bases). V was clipped by 3 bases and J by 7 bases, with 11 bases between them. Germline CDR1 reads SGDLS; CDR2 reads YYNGEE. This CDR3 contains 14 residues. The CDR3 is CASSGQAENSPLHF. The CDR3 DNA sequence: TGTGCCAGCAGCGGACAGGCGGAGAATTCACCCCTCCACTTT.

This chain connects TRBV6-1 to TRBJ1-3; the D is unclear. Trimming pared 0 bases from V and 0 bases from J, leaving 9 bases between. The germline V gene encodes CDR1 MNHNS and CDR2 SASEGT. The CDR3 is 16 residues long. As DNA, the CDR3 is TGTGCCAGCAGTGAAGCGGGGTCGGGCTCTGGAAACACCATATATTTT. It translates to CASSEAGSGSGNTIYF.

This chain links TRBV5-1 with TRBJ1-1; 7 positions agree with TRBD1. The trim removed 4 bases at V and 1 base at J, leaving 7 bases unmatched. CDR3 length: 15 residues. Germline CDR1 SGHRS, CDR2 YFSETQ. Here the CDR3 DNA reads TGCGCCAGCAGCCTGCCGGGACAGCCGAACACTGAAGCTTTCTTT. Translating it yields CASSLPGQPNTEAFF.

The gene calls are TRBV7-2 and TRBJ2-6; TRBD2 aligns across 11 bases. This CDR3 is built from 18 residues. The trim removed 5 bases at V and 4 bases at J, leaving 10 bases unmatched. CDR1 is SGHTA, CDR2 FQGNSA, per germline. The CDR3: CASSVSGGAYSGANVLTF. The CDR3 bases are TGTGCCAGCAGCGTTAGCGGGGGGGCCTACTCCGGGGCCAACGTCCTGACTTTC.

The rearrangement uses TRBV7-8 and TRBJ2-7; 8 bases are a match to TRBD2. The trim removed 1 base at V and 5 bases at J, leaving 7 bases unmatched. CDR1 is SGHVS, CDR2 FQNEAQ, per germline. The CDR3 covers 15 residues. CDR3 amino acids: CASSLDPGGQNEQYF. In nucleotides, the CDR3 is TGTGCCAGCAGCTTAGATCCGGGGGGGCAGAACGAGCAGTACTTC.

This chain links TRBV7-9 with TRBJ1-4, with D perhaps TRBD1 (6 bases). Trimming removed 2 bases from V and 8 bases from J, with 12 bases in between. Germline V lookup: CDR1 SEHNR, CDR2 FQNEAQ (reference sequence). The CDR3 is 14 residues long. The CDR3 coding sequence is TGTGCCAGCAGCTTAAGGGACAAAAACGAAAAACTGTTTTTT. It is translated as CASSLRDKNEKLFF.

V and J are TRBV25-1 and TRBJ2-5, with TRBD2 identical over 14 bases. Per the germline V gene, CDR1 is MGHDK and CDR2 is SYGVNS. The CDR3 runs to 18 residues. J gave up 5 bases and V 1 base, and 9 bases lay outside the gene matches. As DNA, the CDR3 is TGTGCCAGCAGTGAATCCCAGGGGACTAGCGGGGGTCGGGAGACCCAGTACTTC. This translates into CASSESQGTSGGRETQYF.

Comments on this clone: The same CDR3 also results from other DNA sequences found in this sample. The V and J genes are TRBV10-3 and TRBJ2-1; D not certain. CDR1 is ENHRY and CDR2 is SYGVKD in the germline V gene. Trimming removed 0 bases from V and 6 bases from J, with 12 bases in between. This CDR3 has 15 residues. DNA for the CDR3: TGTGCCATCAGTGAGTCGGAACTCTCCACCAATGAGCAGTTCTTC. Its translation: CAISESELSTNEQFF.

The chain links TRBV6-1 to TRBJ2-3; no clear D. The CDR3 is 12 residues long. Germline V gene data show CDR1 as MNHNS and CDR2 as SASEGT. V was trimmed by 8 bases and J by 14 bases, leaving 20 bases between them. The chain's CDR3 is CASHPGTDLMYF. The CDR3 nucleotides read TGTGCCAGCCACCCCGGTACGGACCTAATGTATTTT.

V and J are TRBV18 and TRBJ1-1; 9 nucleotides match TRBD1. This CDR3 has 12 amino acids. Germline V gene lookup returns CDR1 KGHSH and CDR2 LQKENI. V lost 3 bases and J lost 9; bases outside the gene matches: 2. The CDR3 DNA sequence: TGTGCCAGCTCACCGGGGACAGGGAAAGCTTTCTTT. Protein: CASSPGTGKAFF. The variable domain in full, completed from reference TRBV18 and TRBJ1-1, reads NAGVMQNPRHLVRRRGQEARLRCSPMKGHSHVYWYRQLPEEGLKFMVYLQKENIIDESGMPKERFSAEFPKEGPSILRIQQVVRGDSAAYFCASSPGTGKAFFGQGTRLTVV.